This T cell receptor beta chain was captured by sequencing in a study of tumor-infiltrating lymphocytes in localized non-small cell lung cancer. Study details: Patients included smokers and never-smokers with various histologies, some sampled after neoadjuvant chemotherapy. Resected tumor was paired with non-adjacent uninvolved lung from the same patient. Notes on the study in general: Tumors had more T cell infiltration than uninvolved lung, per TCRbeta sequencing and CD3 counts.

With V trimmed by 6 bases and J by 4 bases, 7 bases remained unmatched. Germline values: CDR1 ENHRY, CDR2 SYGVKD. This CDR3 region has 14 residues. Assay: immunoSEQ multiplex PCR; the TCRdb copy retains only in-frame clones and omits some. In the table there are 9,000 to 15,000 clones, 67% of which are singletons. This clone was seen a handful of times. Antigen specificity is unknown. Sequencing used uninvolved lung tissue not adjacent to the tumor. The chain links TRBV10-3 to TRBJ2-5; 8 positions match TRBD1. The receptor comes from a human donor with non-small cell lung cancer. The CDR3: CAISGTGNAETQYF. CDR3 sequence (DNA): TGTGCCATCAGCGGGACAGGTAACGCAGAGACCCAGTACTTC.